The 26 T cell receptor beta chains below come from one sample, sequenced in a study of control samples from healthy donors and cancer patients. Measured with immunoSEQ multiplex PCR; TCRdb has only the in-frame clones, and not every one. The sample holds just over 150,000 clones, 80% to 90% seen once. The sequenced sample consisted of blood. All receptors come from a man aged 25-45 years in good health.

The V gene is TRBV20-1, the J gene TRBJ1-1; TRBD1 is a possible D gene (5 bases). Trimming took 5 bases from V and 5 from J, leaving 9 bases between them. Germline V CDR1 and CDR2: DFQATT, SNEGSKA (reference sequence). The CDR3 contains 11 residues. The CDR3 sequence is CSAPGGTEAFF. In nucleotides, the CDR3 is TGCAGTGCTCCCGGGGGAACTGAAGCTTTCTTT.

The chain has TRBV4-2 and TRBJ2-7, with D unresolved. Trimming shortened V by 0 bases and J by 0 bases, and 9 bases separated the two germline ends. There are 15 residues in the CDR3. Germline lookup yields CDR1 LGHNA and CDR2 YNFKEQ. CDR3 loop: CASSQEFISSYEQYF. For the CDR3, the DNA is TGTGCCAGCAGCCAAGAGTTCATTAGCTCCTACGAGCAGTACTTC.

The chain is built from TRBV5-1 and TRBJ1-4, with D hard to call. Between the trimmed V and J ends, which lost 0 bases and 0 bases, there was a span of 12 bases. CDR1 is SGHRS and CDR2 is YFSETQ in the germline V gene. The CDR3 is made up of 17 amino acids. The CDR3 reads CASSLVLATATNEKLFF. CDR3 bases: TGCGCCAGCAGCTTGGTTCTGGCAACTGCAACTAATGAAAAACTGTTTTTT.

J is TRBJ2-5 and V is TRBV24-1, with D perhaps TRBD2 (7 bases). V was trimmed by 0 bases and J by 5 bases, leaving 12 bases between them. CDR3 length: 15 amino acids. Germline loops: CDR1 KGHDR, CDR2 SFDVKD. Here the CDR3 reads CATSDLGAGAETQYF. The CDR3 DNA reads TGTGCCACCAGTGATTTGGGGGCGGGGGCGGAGACCCAGTACTTC.

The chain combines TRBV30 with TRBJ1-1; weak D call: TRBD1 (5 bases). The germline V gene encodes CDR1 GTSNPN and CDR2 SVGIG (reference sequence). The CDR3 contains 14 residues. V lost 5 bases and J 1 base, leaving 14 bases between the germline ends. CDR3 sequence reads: CAWGGRSGNTEAFF. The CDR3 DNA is TGTGCCTGGGGGGGAAGATCGGGGAACACTGAAGCTTTCTTT.

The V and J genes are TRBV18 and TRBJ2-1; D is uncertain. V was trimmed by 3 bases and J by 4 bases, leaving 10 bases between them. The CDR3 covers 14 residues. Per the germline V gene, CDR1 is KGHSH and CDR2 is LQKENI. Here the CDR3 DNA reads TGTGCCAGCTCACCTGAAGCAAAATACAATGAGCAGTTCTTC. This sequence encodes CASSPEAKYNEQFF.

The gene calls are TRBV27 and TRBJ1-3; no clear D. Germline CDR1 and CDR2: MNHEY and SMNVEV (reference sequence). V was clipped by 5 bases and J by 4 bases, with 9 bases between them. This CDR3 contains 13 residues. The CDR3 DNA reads TGTGCCAGCAGTCACGACCTGGGAAACACCATATATTTT. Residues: CASSHDLGNTIYF.

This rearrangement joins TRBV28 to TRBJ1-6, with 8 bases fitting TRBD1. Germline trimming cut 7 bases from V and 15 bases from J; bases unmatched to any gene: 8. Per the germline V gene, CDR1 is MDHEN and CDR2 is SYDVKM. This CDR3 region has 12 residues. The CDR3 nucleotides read TGTGCCAGCACGGACAGGGAATGGGGCCTCCACTTT. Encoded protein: CASTDREWGLHF.

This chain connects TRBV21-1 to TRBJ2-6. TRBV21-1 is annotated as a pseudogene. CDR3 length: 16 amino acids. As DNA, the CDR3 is TGTGCCAGCACCCAATCGCATAACTCTGGGGCCAACGTCCTGACTTTC. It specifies CASTQSHNSGANVLTF.

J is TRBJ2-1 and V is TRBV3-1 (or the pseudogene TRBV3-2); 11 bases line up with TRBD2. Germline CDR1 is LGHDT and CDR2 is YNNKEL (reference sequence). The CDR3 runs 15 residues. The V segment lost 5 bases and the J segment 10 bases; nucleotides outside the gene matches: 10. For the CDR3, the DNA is TGTGCCAGCAGCTCGTGGACTAGCGGGTCGGCGGAGCAGTTCTTC. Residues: CASSSWTSGSAEQFF.

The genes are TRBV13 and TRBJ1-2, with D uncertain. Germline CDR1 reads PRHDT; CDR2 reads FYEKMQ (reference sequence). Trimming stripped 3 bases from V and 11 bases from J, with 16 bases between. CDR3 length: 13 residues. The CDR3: CASSFGTLDLYTF. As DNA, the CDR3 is TGTGCCAGCAGCTTCGGAACCCTCGATTTATACACCTTC.

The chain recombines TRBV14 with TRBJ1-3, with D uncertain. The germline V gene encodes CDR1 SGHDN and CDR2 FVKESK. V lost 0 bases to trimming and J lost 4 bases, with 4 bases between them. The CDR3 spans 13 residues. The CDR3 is CASSQESGNTIYF. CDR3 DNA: TGTGCCAGCAGCCAAGAGTCAGGAAACACCATATATTTT.

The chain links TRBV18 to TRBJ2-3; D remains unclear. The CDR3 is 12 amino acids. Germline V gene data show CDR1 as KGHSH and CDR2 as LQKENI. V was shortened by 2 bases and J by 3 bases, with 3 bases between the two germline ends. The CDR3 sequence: CASSPMTDTQYF. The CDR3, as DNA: TGTGCCAGCTCACCAATGACAGATACGCAGTATTTT.

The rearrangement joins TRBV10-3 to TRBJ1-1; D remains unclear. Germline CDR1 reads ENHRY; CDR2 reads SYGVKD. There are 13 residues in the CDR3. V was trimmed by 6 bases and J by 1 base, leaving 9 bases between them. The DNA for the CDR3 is TGTGCCATCAGAACGGCTGAGAACACTGAAGCTTTCTTT. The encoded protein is CAIRTAENTEAFF.

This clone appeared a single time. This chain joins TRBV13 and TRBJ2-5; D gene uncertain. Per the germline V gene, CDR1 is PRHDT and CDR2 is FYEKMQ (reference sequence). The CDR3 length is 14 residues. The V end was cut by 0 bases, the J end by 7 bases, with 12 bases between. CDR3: CASSLGRNEATQYF. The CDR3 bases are TGTGCCAGCAGCTTAGGACGAAATGAGGCGACCCAGTACTTC.

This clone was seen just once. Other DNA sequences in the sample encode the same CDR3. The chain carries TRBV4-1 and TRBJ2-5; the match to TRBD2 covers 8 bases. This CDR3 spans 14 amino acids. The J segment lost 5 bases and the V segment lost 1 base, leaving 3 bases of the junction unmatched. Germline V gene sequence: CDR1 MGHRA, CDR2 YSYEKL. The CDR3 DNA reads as TGCGCCAGCAGCCAAGGGGGACTAGGCGAGACCCAGTACTTC. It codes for CASSQGGLGETQYF.

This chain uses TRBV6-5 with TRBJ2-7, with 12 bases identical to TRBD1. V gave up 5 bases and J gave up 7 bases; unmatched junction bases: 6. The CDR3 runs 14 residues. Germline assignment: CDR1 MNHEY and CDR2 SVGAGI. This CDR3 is CASSPGQGAWEQYF. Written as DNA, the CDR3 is TGTGCCAGCAGTCCGGGACAGGGGGCTTGGGAGCAGTACTTC.

The CDR3 loop reads CASSRDIIIGEQYF. CDR3 DNA sequence: TGTGCCAGCAGCAGGGACATTATAATAGGCGAGCAGTACTTC. This rearrangement joins TRBV6-5 to TRBJ2-7, with a tentative D call TRBD1 (6 bases). Per the germline V gene, CDR1 is MNHEY and CDR2 is SVGAGI. CDR3 length: 14 residues. The V and J ends lost 6 bases and 6 bases respectively, with 18 bases between them.

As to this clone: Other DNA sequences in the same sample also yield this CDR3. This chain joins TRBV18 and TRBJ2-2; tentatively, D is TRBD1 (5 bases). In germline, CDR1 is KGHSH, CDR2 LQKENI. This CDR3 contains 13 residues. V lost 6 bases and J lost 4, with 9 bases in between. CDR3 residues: CASSPDSTGELFF. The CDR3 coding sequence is TGTGCCAGCTCCCCCGACAGCACCGGGGAGCTGTTTTTT.

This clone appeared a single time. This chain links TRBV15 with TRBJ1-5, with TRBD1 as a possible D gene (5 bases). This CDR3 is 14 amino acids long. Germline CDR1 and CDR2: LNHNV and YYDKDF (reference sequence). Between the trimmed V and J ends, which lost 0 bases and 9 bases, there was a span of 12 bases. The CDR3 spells CATSRETGGRPQHF. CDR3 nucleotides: TGTGCCACCAGCAGAGAAACGGGGGGTCGGCCCCAGCATTTT.

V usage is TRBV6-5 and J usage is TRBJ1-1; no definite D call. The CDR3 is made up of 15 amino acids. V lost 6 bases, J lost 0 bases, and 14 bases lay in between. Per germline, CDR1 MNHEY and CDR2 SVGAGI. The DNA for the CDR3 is TGTGCCAGCAGAACGCCCGACCCTGTGAACACTGAAGCTTTCTTT. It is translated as CASRTPDPVNTEAFF.

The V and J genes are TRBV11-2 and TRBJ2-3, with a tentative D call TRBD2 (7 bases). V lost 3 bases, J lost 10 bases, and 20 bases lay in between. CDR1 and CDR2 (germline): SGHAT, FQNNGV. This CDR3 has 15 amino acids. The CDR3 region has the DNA TGTGCCAGCAGCTTCGGGAGGAGGTTTCAGGGGTCGCAGTATTTT. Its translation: CASSFGRRFQGSQYF.

CDR3 protein: CASSLGDLNTEAFF. The CDR3 DNA sequence: TGTGCCAGCAGCCTAGGGGACCTGAACACTGAAGCTTTCTTT. This sequence joins TRBV28 and TRBJ1-1; D possibly corresponds to TRBD1 (5 bases). V was shortened by 6 bases and J by 0 bases, with 11 bases between the two germline ends. This CDR3 has 14 amino acids. Germline V gene lookup returns CDR1 MDHEN and CDR2 SYDVKM.

CDR3 amino acids: CASSLGTGGQYF. The CDR3 DNA reads TGTGCCAGCAGCCTAGGGACAGGAGGGCAGTATTTT. This chain uses TRBV14 with TRBJ2-3, with TRBD1 matching 8 bases. V lost 4 bases and J lost 11; bases outside the gene matches: 5. The CDR3 is 12 amino acids. Germline lookup yields CDR1 SGHDN and CDR2 FVKESK.

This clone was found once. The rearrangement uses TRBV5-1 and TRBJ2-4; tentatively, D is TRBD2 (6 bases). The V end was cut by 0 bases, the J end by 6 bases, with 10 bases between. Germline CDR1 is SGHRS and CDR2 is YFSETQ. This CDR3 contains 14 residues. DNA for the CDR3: TGCGCCAGCAGCTTGGAGGGGCGGGGAAACATTCAGTACTTC. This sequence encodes CASSLEGRGNIQYF.

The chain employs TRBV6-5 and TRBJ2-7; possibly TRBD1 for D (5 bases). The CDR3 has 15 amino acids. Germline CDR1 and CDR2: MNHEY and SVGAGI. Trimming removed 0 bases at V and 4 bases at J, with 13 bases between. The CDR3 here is CASSYSGQGSYEQYF. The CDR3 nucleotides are TGTGCCAGCAGTTACTCAGGGCAGGGTTCATACGAGCAGTACTTC.